Listed below are T cell receptor beta chains from one sample, sequenced in a study of blood T cell repertoires in COVID-19. Using immunoSEQ multiplex PCR, the repertoire was profiled, and TCRdb retains in-frame clones only, with some absent. The repertoire holds 130,000 or so clones, with approximately 74% as singletons. The specimen sequenced was peripheral blood. Receptor source: a woman in her seventies with acute or convalescent COVID-19. The CDR3 runs from the conserved cysteine through the conserved F or W. The order of the fields is V gene, J gene, clone size, CDR3 protein. Rows may omit the clone size; those that give it use once, few, many or a size class.

V: TRBV5-4; J: TRBJ1-1; size: NA; CDR3: CASSSPTGGNTEAFF
V: TRBV7-2; J: TRBJ2-7; size: NA; CDR3: CASSFDVLAGGSTDEQYF
V: TRBV27; J: TRBJ2-3; size: NA; CDR3: CASRDFTSTDTQYF
V: TRBV9; J: TRBJ1-4; size: NA; CDR3: CASSVDKATNEKLFF
V: TRBV4-1; J: TRBJ1-3; size: many; CDR3: CASSQDGARGRGNTIYF
V: TRBV24-1; J: TRBJ2-7; size: NA; CDR3: CATSDRPGYGTYRYEQYF
V: TRBV19; J: TRBJ1-5; size: NA; CDR3: CASSPLGKGDQPQHF
V: TRBV9; J: TRBJ2-1; size: once; CDR3: CASSPQTGGAYNEQFF
V: TRBV7-2; J: TRBJ2-1; size: NA; CDR3: CASSFGGTNNEQFF
V: TRBV5-1; J: TRBJ1-2; size: NA; CDR3: CASSSQDGQGDGYTF
V: TRBV7-9; J: TRBJ1-2; size: many; CDR3: CASSLTGPNYGYTF
V: TRBV5-1; J: TRBJ2-5; size: NA; CDR3: CASSFQQETQYF
V: TRBV12-5; J: TRBJ2-2; size: once; CDR3: CASNSGTAGELFF
V: TRBV4-1; J: TRBJ2-5; size: once; CDR3: CASSQPVGPETQYF
V: TRBV6-2/TRBV6-3; J: TRBJ2-5; size: NA; CDR3: CASSKGAETQYF
V: TRBV28; J: TRBJ2-3; size: NA; CDR3: CASTADRVGDTQYF
V: TRBV3-1/TRBV3-2; J: TRBJ2-1; size: many; CDR3: CASSPGTSYNEQFF
V: TRBV12-3/TRBV12-4; J: TRBJ1-6; size: NA; CDR3: CASSLEQGSPLHF
V: TRBV2; J: TRBJ2-1; size: many; CDR3: CASSAGLAGAWKQFF
V: TRBV2; J: TRBJ1-1; size: once; CDR3: CASNPTVTEAFF
V: TRBV15; J: TRBJ2-7; size: many; CDR3: CATSSFTGGYEQYF
V: TRBV27; J: TRBJ1-5; size: NA; CDR3: CASSLKVGGGPQHF
V: TRBV21-1; J: TRBJ1-1; size: NA; CDR3: CASSKEVPGGGRAFF
V: TRBV29-1; J: TRBJ2-1; size: NA; CDR3: CSVVEGTSGRGSYNEQFF
V: TRBV7-8; J: TRBJ2-1; size: few; CDR3: CASSSIARGDHEQFF
V: TRBV6-2/TRBV6-3; J: TRBJ1-2; size: NA; CDR3: CASSYVTGPGYTF
V: TRBV28; J: TRBJ2-7; size: NA; CDR3: CASSLTGTGVYEQYF
V: TRBV4-2; J: TRBJ2-7; size: few; CDR3: CASSQAGAGEKDEQYF
V: TRBV15; J: TRBJ1-1; size: NA; CDR3: CATSRDMNTEAFF
V: TRBV7-8; J: TRBJ2-3; size: NA; CDR3: CASSSLRGDTQYF
V: TRBV15; J: TRBJ2-3; size: NA; CDR3: CATSRPGLAVWDDTQYF
V: TRBV29-1; J: TRBJ2-3; size: few; CDR3: CSVVGGIDTQYF
V: TRBV9; J: TRBJ2-2; size: NA; CDR3: CASSGTSGGPGELFF
V: TRBV19; J: TRBJ2-1; size: few; CDR3: CASSGDSSGGFF
V: TRBV10-2; J: TRBJ2-2; size: NA; CDR3: CASSDGGELFF
V: TRBV11-2; J: TRBJ2-5; size: NA; CDR3: CASSGPPSQETQYF
V: TRBV5-5; J: TRBJ2-7; size: NA; CDR3: CASSWITVAGGPSGEQYF
V: TRBV11-2; J: TRBJ1-2; size: NA; CDR3: CASREGAGVLGYTF
V: TRBV13; J: TRBJ2-7; size: NA; CDR3: CASSLGDRGSYEQYF
V: TRBV5-6; J: TRBJ1-2; size: NA; CDR3: CASSLPDSAYGYTF
V: TRBV2; J: TRBJ1-1; size: NA; CDR3: CASSEGQKNTEAFF
V: TRBV12-3/TRBV12-4; J: TRBJ1-2; size: few; CDR3: CASTPGNYGYTF